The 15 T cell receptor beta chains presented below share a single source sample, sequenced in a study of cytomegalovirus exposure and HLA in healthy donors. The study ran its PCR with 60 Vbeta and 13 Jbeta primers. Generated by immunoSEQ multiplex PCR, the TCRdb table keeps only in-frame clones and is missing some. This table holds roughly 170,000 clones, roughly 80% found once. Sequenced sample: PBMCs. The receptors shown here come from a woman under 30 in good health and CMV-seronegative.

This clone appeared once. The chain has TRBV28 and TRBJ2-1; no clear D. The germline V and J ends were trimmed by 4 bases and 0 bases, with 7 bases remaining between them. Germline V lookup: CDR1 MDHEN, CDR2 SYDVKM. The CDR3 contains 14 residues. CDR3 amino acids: CASSYLDSYNEQFF. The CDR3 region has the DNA TGTGCCAGCAGTTACCTAGACTCCTACAATGAGCAGTTCTTC.

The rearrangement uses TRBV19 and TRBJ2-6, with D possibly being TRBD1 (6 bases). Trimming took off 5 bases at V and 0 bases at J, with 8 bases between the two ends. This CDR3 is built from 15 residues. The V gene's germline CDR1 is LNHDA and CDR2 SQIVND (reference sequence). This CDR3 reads CASSSGASGANVLTF. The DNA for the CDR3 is TGTGCCAGTAGTTCAGGGGCCTCTGGGGCCAACGTCCTGACTTTC.

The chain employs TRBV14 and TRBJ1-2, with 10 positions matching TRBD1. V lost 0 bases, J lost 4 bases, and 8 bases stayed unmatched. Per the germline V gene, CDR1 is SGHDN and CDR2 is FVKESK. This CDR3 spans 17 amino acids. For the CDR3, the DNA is TGTGCCAGCAGCCAAGATATCGACAGGGGGCGCCGCTATGGCTACACCTTC. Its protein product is CASSQDIDRGRRYGYTF.

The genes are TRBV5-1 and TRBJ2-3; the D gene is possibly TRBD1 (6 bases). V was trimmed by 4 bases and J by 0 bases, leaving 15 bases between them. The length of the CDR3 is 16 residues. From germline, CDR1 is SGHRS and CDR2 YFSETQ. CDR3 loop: CASSNYREISTDTQYF. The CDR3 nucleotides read TGCGCCAGCAGCAATTACAGGGAGATAAGCACAGATACGCAGTATTTT. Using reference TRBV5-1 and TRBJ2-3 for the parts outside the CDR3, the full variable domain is KAGVTQTPRYLIKTRGQQVTLSCSPISGHRSVSWYQQTPGQGLQFLFEYFSETQRNKGNFPGRFSGRQFSNSRSEMNVSTLELGDSALYLCASSNYREISTDTQYFGPGTRLTVL.

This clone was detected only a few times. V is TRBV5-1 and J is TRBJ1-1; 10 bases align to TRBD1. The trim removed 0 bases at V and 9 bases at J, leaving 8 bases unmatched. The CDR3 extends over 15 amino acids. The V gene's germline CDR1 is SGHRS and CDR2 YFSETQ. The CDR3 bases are TGCGCCAGCAGCTTGGGTACCGGACAGGGGGACAAAGCTTTCTTT. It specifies CASSLGTGQGDKAFF.

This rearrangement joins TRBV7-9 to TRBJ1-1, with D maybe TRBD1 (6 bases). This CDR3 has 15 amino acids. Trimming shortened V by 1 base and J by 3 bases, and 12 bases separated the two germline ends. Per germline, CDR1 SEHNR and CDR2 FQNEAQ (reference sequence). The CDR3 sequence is CASSLEPDRYTEAFF. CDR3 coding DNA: TGTGCCAGCAGCTTAGAGCCGGACAGATACACTGAAGCTTTCTTT.

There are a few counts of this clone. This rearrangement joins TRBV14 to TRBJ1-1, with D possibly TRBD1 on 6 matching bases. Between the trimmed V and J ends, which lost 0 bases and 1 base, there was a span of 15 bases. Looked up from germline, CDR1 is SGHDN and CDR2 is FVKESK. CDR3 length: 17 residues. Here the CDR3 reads CASSQDKGVPGNTEAFF. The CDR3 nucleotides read TGTGCCAGCAGCCAAGATAAGGGGGTCCCTGGGAACACTGAAGCTTTCTTT. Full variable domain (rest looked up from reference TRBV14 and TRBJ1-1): EAGVTQFPSHSVIEKGQTVTLRCDPISGHDNLYWYRRVMGKEIKFLLHFVKESKQDESGMPNNRFLAERTGGTYSTLKVQPAELEDSGVYFCASSQDKGVPGNTEAFFGQGTRLTVV.

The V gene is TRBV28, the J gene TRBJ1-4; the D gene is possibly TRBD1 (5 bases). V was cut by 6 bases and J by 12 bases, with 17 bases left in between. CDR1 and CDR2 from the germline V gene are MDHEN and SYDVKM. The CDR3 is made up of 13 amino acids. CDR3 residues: CASRAGPKRELFF. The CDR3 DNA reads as TGTGCCAGCAGAGCAGGGCCCAAGAGAGAACTGTTTTTT.

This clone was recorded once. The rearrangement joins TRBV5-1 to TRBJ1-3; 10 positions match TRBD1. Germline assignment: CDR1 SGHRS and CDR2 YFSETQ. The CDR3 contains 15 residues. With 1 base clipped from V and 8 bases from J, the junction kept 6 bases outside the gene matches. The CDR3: CASSLRGQGGDTIYF. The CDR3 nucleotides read TGCGCCAGCAGCTTGCGAGGACAGGGGGGAGACACCATATATTTT.

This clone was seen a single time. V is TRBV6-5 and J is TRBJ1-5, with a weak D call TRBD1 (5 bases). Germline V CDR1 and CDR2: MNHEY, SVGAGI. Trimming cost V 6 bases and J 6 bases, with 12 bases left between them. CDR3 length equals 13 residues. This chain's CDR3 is CASSIGVGQPQHF. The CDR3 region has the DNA TGTGCCAGCAGCATAGGGGTGGGTCAGCCCCAGCATTTT.

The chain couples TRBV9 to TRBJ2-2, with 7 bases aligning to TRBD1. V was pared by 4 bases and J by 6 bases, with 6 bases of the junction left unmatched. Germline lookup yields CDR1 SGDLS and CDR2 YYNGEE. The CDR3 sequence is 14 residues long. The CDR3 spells CASSPRQGPGELFF. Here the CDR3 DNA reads TGTGCCAGCAGCCCACGACAGGGACCCGGGGAGCTGTTTTTT. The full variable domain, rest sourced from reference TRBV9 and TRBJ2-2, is DSGVTQTPKHLITATGQRVTLRCSPRSGDLSVYWYQQSLDQGLQFLIQYYNGEERAKGNILERFSAQQFPDLHSELNLSSLELGDSALYFCASSPRQGPGELFFGEGSRLTVL.

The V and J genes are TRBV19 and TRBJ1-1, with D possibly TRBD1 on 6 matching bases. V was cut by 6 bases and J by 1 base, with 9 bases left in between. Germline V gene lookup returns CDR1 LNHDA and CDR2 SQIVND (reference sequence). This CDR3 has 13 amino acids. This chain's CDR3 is CASSSTGNTEAFF. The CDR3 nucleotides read TGTGCCAGTAGCTCGACAGGGAACACTGAAGCTTTCTTT.

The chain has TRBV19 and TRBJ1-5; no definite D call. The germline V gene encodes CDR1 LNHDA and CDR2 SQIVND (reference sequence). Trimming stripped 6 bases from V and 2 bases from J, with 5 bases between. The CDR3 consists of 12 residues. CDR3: CASRERNQPQHF. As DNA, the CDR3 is TGTGCCAGTAGGGAGCGCAATCAGCCCCAGCATTTT.

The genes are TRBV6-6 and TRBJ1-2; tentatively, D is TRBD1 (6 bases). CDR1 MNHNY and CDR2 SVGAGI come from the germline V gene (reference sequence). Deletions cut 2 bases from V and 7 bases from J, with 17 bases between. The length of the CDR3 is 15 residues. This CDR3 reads CASSYQSETGSGYTF. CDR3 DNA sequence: TGTGCCAGCAGTTACCAGTCAGAAACAGGGAGTGGCTACACCTTC.

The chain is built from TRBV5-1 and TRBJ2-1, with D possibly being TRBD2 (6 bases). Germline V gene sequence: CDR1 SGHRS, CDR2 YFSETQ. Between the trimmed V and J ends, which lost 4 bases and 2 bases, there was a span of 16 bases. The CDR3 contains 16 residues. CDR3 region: CASSPGLLVPYNEQFF. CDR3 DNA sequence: TGCGCCAGCAGCCCCGGACTATTAGTACCCTACAATGAGCAGTTCTTC.